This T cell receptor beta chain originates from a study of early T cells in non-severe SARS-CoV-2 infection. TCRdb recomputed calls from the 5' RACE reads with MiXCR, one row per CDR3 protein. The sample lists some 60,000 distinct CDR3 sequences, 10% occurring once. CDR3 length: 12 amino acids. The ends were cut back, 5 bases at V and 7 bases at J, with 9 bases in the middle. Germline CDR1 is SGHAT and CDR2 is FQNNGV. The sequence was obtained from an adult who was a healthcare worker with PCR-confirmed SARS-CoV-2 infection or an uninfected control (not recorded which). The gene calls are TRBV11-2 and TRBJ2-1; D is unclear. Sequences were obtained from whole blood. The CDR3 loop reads CASSPKRNEQFF. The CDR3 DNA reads TGTGCCAGCAGCCCGAAAAGGAATGAGCAGTTCTTC.